The rows below give T cell receptor beta chains drawn from one sample of a study of PD-1 blockade in classical Hodgkin lymphoma. The table came from immunoSEQ multiplex PCR; TCRdb's copy has only in-frame clones and leaves some out. The sample contains about 47,000 clones, around 90% of which appear only once. The input for sequencing was peripheral blood mononuclear cells (PBMCs), taken before the fourth cycle of nivolumab. The receptors here all came from a human donor with classical Hodgkin lymphoma. The CDR3 runs from the conserved cysteine through the conserved F or W. The D gene is left open where the match is weak. Expanded clones are given a class, and other clones once, few, many or no size at all.

j_gene,abundance,d_gene,v_gene,CDR3aa,CDR3nt
TRBJ1-5,.,.,TRBV6-5,CASSSLKGVQPQHF,TGTGCCAGCAGTTCCCTAAAGGGGGTTCAGCCCCAGCATTTT
TRBJ2-7,.,.,TRBV19,CASSIGLAGGDYEQYF,TGTGCCAGTAGTATAGGTTTGGCAGGGGGGGATTACGAGCAGTACTTC
TRBJ2-1,.,TRBD2,TRBV28,CAIQTGTSGNNEQFF,TGTGCCATCCAGACCGGGACTAGCGGGAACAATGAGCAGTTCTTC
TRBJ2-7,.,.,TRBV25-1,CASGVSSYEQYF,TGTGCCAGCGGGGTCAGCTCCTACGAGCAGTACTTC
TRBJ1-6,once,.,TRBV6-5,CASSYDNSFYNSPLHF,TGTGCCAGCAGTTACGACAACTCCTTCTATAATTCACCCCTCCACTTT
TRBJ2-3,.,.,TRBV11-2,CASSSLSAFPDTQYF,TGTGCCAGCAGCTCGCTCTCGGCCTTTCCAGATACGCAGTATTTT
TRBJ1-2,once,.,TRBV25-1,CASSESDRSSYGYTF,TGTGCCAGCAGTGAATCGGACAGATCGAGCTATGGCTACACCTTC
TRBJ2-7,once,.,TRBV7-2,CASSLTGDNYYEQYF,TGTGCCAGCAGCTTAACCGGGGACAATTACTACGAGCAGTACTTC
TRBJ2-7,.,TRBD2,TRBV29-1,CSVREGPVYEQYF,TGCAGCGTCCGGGAGGGCCCAGTTTACGAGCAGTACTTC
TRBJ1-1,once,.,TRBV9,CASSPGGFMNTEASF,TGTGCCAGCAGCCCAGGTGGGTTCATGAACACTGAAGCCTCATTT
TRBJ2-1,.,.,TRBV7-8,CASSLGNEQFF,TGTGCCAGCAGCTTAGGGAATGAGCAGTTCTTC
TRBJ1-5,.,.,TRBV19,CASSLDGPSNQPQHF,TGTGCCAGTAGTTTGGACGGCCCAAGCAATCAGCCCCAGCATTTT
TRBJ2-7,.,.,TRBV5-1,CASSLSPKNSGGTTQYF,TGCGCCAGCAGCTTGAGTCCCAAGAATAGCGGAGGGACCACGCAGTACTTC
TRBJ1-5,.,.,TRBV4-1,CASSQGGGREGSNQPQHF,TGCGCCAGCAGCCAAGGAGGGGGGAGGGAGGGTAGCAATCAGCCCCAGCATTTT
TRBJ2-3,.,TRBD1,TRBV30,CAWTTRQGAQYF,TGTGCCTGGACCACGCGACAGGGGGCGCAGTATTTT
TRBJ2-5,.,TRBD1,TRBV7-9,CASSPRQGVTWETQYF,TGTGCCAGCAGCCCACGACAGGGGGTCACATGGGAGACCCAGTACTTC
TRBJ2-1,.,TRBD2,TRBV28,CASSLKLAGVNNEQFF,TGTGCCAGCAGTTTAAAGTTAGCGGGAGTTAACAATGAGCAGTTCTTC
TRBJ2-5,.,TRBD1,TRBV4-2,CASSRDSTTGGANQETQYF,TGTGCCAGCAGCCGAGACTCTACTACAGGGGGCGCGAACCAAGAGACCCAGTACTTC
TRBJ2-7,.,TRBD1,TRBV18,CASSSDRAVATGQYF,TGTGCCAGCTCATCGGACAGGGCCGTGGCTACGGGGCAGTACTTC
TRBJ2-5,.,TRBD1,TRBV10-3,CAMRGTGTGQETQYF,TGTGCCATGAGGGGGACAGGTACGGGTCAAGAGACCCAGTACTTC
TRBJ2-1,few,.,TRBV4-1,CASSQEGTRANEQFF,TGCGCCAGCAGCCAAGAAGGGACACGGGCGAATGAGCAGTTCTTC
TRBJ2-3,.,.,TRBV4-1,CASSQQGSTQYF,TGCGCCAGCAGCCAACAGGGCTCTACGCAGTATTTT
TRBJ1-5,.,.,TRBV6-6,CASSYVAGNNQPQHF,TGTGCCAGCAGTTACGTGGCGGGAAACAATCAGCCCCAGCATTTT
TRBJ1-5,.,.,TRBV7-3,CASSNQGDQPQHF,TGTGCCAGCAGCAACCAGGGTGATCAGCCCCAGCATTTT
TRBJ1-1,.,TRBD1,TRBV5-6,CASSAWGQTREAFF,TGTGCCAGCAGCGCCTGGGGACAGACGCGCGAAGCTTTCTTT
TRBJ2-7,.,TRBD2,TRBV28,CAGGGWLTYEQYF,TGTGCCGGGGGAGGGTGGCTGACCTACGAGCAGTACTTC
TRBJ1-1,.,TRBD1,TRBV11-3,CASSEQGLNTEAFF,TGTGCCAGCAGCGAACAGGGGTTGAACACTGAAGCTTTCTTT
TRBJ2-7,.,.,TRBV28,CASSRGYEQYF,TGTGCCAGCAGTCGAGGTTACGAGCAGTACTTC
TRBJ1-4,.,TRBD1,TRBV5-1,CASSSGTGDEKLFF,TGCGCCAGCAGCTCCGGGACAGGGGACGAAAAACTGTTTTTT
TRBJ1-2,.,TRBD1,TRBV5-4,CASSSSCGGGVGTGIYGYTF,TGTGCCAGCAGCTCCTCCTGTGGGGGGGGAGTAGGGACAGGGATCTATGGCTACACCTTC
TRBJ2-7,few,.,TRBV19,CASSPIIRRGDFGEQYF,TGTGCCAGTAGTCCCATTATCCGGCGGGGAGATTTCGGCGAGCAGTACTTC
TRBJ2-7,few,.,TRBV10-2,CASSAYSNEQYF,TGCGCCAGCAGTGCGTACTCCAACGAGCAGTACTTC